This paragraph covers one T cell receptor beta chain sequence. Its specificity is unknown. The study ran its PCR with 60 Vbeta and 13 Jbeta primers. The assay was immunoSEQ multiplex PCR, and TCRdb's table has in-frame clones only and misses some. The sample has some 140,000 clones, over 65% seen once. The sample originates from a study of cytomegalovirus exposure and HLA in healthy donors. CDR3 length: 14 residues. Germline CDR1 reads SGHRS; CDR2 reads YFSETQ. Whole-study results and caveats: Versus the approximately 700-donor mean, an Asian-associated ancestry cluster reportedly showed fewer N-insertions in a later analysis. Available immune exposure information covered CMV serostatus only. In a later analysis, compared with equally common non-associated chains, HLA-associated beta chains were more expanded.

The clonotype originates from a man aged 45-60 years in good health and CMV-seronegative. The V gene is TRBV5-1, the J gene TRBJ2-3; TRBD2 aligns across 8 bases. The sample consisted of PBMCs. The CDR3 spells CPSRGGPRLDTQYF. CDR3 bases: TGCCCAAGCCGGGGGGGGCCGCGCTTAGATACGCAGTATTTT.